Shown below are 9 T cell receptor beta chains from a single sample sequenced in a study of blood T cell repertoires in COVID-19. The method was immunoSEQ multiplex PCR; TCRdb's version includes in-frame clones alone and lacks a portion of them. The table shows 80,000 to 90,000 clones, with 70% to 85% occurring only once. The specimen was peripheral blood. The origin of the receptors is a woman of 80 years or more with COVID-19, enrolled during active disease.

In DNA, the CDR3 is TGTGCCAGCAGTGAGGGTCACTACGAGCAGTACTTC. This codes for CASSEGHYEQYF. The chain links TRBV28 to TRBJ2-7; D is perhaps TRBD2 (5 bases). V was clipped by 5 bases and J by 3 bases, with 8 bases between them. The germline V gene encodes CDR1 MDHEN and CDR2 SYDVKM. This CDR3 comprises 12 residues. The full variable domain, rest sourced from reference TRBV28 and TRBJ2-7, is DVKVTQSSRYLVKRTGEKVFLECVQDMDHENMFWYRQDPGLGLRLIYFSYDVKMKEKGDIPEGYSVSREKKERFSLILESASTNQTSMYLCASSEGHYEQYFGPGTRLTVT.

The rearrangement joins TRBV30 to TRBJ2-7; the match to TRBD1 covers 8 bases. CDR1 is GTSNPN, CDR2 SVGIG, per germline (reference sequence). The CDR3 totals 15 residues. Unmatched junction bases numbered 10, after V lost 2 bases and J lost 4 bases. CDR3 sequence: CAWSSTGEARYEQYF. Here the CDR3 DNA reads TGTGCCTGGAGTTCGACAGGGGAGGCTCGGTACGAGCAGTACTTC. Full variable domain (rest looked up from reference TRBV30 and TRBJ2-7): SQTIHQWPATLVQPVGSPLSLECTVEGTSNPNLYWYRQAAGRGLQLLFYSVGIGQISSEVPQNLSASRPQDRQFILSSKKLLLSDSGFYLCAWSSTGEARYEQYFGPGTRLTVT.

The chain couples TRBV4-3 to TRBJ2-1; TRBD1 aligns across 7 bases. The CDR3 runs 17 residues. V gave up 0 bases and J gave up 2 bases; unmatched junction bases: 7. The germline V gene has CDR1 LGHNA and CDR2 YSLEER. The CDR3 nucleotides are TGCGCCAGCAGCCAAGATCGAGGCAGGGGGACCTACAATGAGCAGTTCTTC. Translation: CASSQDRGRGTYNEQFF.

J is TRBJ2-5 and V is TRBV5-1, with D possibly matching TRBD2 (6 bases). V was trimmed by 0 bases and J by 5 bases, leaving 17 bases between them. There are 16 residues in the CDR3. Looked up from germline, CDR1 is SGHRS and CDR2 is YFSETQ. The CDR3 nucleotides read TGCGCCAGCAGCTTGGCACCGCGCGGGATGATGGAGACCCAGTACTTC. Translating gives CASSLAPRGMMETQYF. The full variable domain, completed using reference TRBV5-1 and TRBJ2-5, is KAGVTQTPRYLIKTRGQQVTLSCSPISGHRSVSWYQQTPGQGLQFLFEYFSETQRNKGNFPGRFSGRQFSNSRSEMNVSTLELGDSALYLCASSLAPRGMMETQYFGPGTRLLVL.

This clone occurred a few times. V and J are TRBV11-2 and TRBJ1-6; 9 nucleotides agree with TRBD1. This CDR3 is built from 15 residues. The junction had 6 bases not matched to a gene; V was cut back by 5 bases and J by 7 bases. CDR1 and CDR2 (germline): SGHAT, FQNNGV. CDR3 amino acids: CASSGTGRGNSPLHF. CDR3 bases: TGTGCCAGCAGCGGGACAGGGAGGGGAAATTCACCCCTCCACTTT.

In this sample, this clone turned up a few times. This chain connects TRBV19 to TRBJ1-1; D remains unclear. Germline-derived CDR1 and CDR2 are LNHDA and SQIVND (reference sequence). The CDR3 is 12 residues long. V was clipped by 3 bases and J by 4 bases, with 6 bases between them. For the CDR3, the DNA is TGTGCCAGTAGTATCCATTTCACTGAAGCTTTCTTT. Its translation: CASSIHFTEAFF.

The CDR3 nucleotides read TGTGCCATCAGTGAGTCTAGCGGGAGGGCCGGCGGGGAGCTGTTTTTT. Translated: CAISESSGRAGGELFF. The chain links TRBV10-3 to TRBJ2-2; 11 bases agree with TRBD2. The CDR3 extends over 16 amino acids. Germline CDR1 reads ENHRY; CDR2 reads SYGVKD. The ends lost 0 bases at V and 7 bases at J; junction bases unmatched: 4.

The chain links TRBV2 to TRBJ1-1; 7 positions agree with TRBD1. The CDR3 runs 13 residues. J was trimmed by 5 bases and V by 4 bases; bases with no gene match: 4. Germline lookup yields CDR1 SNHLY and CDR2 FYNNEI. The CDR3: CASSAQGGTEAFF. CDR3 coding DNA: TGTGCCAGCAGTGCTCAGGGGGGAACTGAAGCTTTCTTT.

This clone is a singleton in its sample. The chain joins TRBV27 to TRBJ2-2; D might be TRBD2 (7 bases). Germline loops: CDR1 MNHEY, CDR2 SMNVEV (reference sequence). The CDR3 is 15 residues long. Trimming removed 6 bases at V and 5 bases at J, with 16 bases between. The CDR3 sequence is CASSSGGGGTGELFF. CDR3 DNA: TGTGCCAGCAGCTCCGGGGGAGGGGGAACCGGGGAGCTGTTTTTT.